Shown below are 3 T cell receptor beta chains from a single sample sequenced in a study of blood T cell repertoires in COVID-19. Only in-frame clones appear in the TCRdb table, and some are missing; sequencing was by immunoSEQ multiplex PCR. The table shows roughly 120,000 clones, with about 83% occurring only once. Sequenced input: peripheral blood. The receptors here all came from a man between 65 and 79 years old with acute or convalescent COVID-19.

The CDR3 bases are TGTGCCAGCAGCCCTAAACCAAGTTCGGTTAGGGGAACTGAAGCTTTCTTT. It encodes CASSPKPSSVRGTEAFF. V is TRBV7-8 and J is TRBJ1-1, with D possibly TRBD1 on 5 matching bases. CDR3 length equals 17 residues. Germline loops: CDR1 SGHVS, CDR2 FQNEAQ. Trimming cost V 5 bases and J 5 bases, with 24 bases left between them.

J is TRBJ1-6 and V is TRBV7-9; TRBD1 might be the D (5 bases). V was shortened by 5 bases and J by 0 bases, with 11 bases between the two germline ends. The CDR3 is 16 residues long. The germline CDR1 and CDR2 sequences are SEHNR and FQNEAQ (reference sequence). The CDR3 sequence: CASSRTLSSYNSPLHF. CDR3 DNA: TGTGCCAGCAGCAGGACACTTAGCTCCTATAATTCACCCCTCCACTTT.

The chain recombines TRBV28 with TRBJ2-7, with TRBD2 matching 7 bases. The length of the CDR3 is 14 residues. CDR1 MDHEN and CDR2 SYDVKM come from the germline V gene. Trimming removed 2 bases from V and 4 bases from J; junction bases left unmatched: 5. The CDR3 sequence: CASSLALAVYEQYF. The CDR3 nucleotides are TGTGCCAGCAGTTTAGCGCTAGCGGTTTACGAGCAGTACTTC.